Presented here are 9 T cell receptor beta chains from one specimen sequenced in a study of identifying expanded T cells in peripheral blood. Clones were sequenced by immunoSEQ multiplex PCR, and TCRdb holds only the in-frame ones, with some missing. The table shows 70,000 to 95,000 clones, with around nine tenths occurring only once. Sequencing was performed on blood. The receptors here all came from a person aged 18-70 years in good health.

This sequence joins TRBV7-9 and TRBJ2-1, with no clear D. V lost 1 base and J 8 bases, leaving 9 bases between the germline ends. The length of the CDR3 is 13 residues. The V gene's germline CDR1 is SEHNR and CDR2 FQNEAQ (reference sequence). The CDR3 spells CASSLVPPDEQFF. In DNA form, the CDR3 reads TGTGCCAGCAGCTTAGTACCCCCCGATGAGCAGTTCTTC.

The chain carries TRBV9 and TRBJ2-7, with 7 bases aligning to TRBD2. This CDR3 comprises 18 residues. The V and J ends lost 7 bases and 0 bases, in that order; junction bases with no gene match: 19. Germline loops: CDR1 SGDLS, CDR2 YYNGEE. The CDR3 loop is CASAEGTGGPNISYEQYF. CDR3 nucleotide sequence: TGTGCCAGCGCGGAGGGAACGGGGGGACCTAATATCTCCTACGAGCAGTACTTC.

The chain recombines TRBV20-1 with TRBJ2-1; tentatively, D is TRBD2 (6 bases). There are 11 residues in the CDR3. Trimming took off 1 base at V and 15 bases at J, with 13 bases between the two ends. CDR1 is DFQATT, CDR2 SNEGSKA, per germline (reference sequence). The CDR3 coding sequence is TGCAGTGCTAGAGCGGGAGTGCTTGGGTTCTTC. This codes for CSARAGVLGFF.

The chain uses TRBV4-3 and TRBJ2-2, with D unclear. Trimming took off 0 bases at V and 1 base at J, with 6 bases between the two ends. This CDR3 has 15 amino acids. Looked up from germline, CDR1 is LGHNA and CDR2 is YSLEER. CDR3 coding DNA: TGCGCCAGCAGCCAAGATCCGGGGAACACCGGGGAGCTGTTTTTT. Amino acids: CASSQDPGNTGELFF.

This clone showed up just once. V usage is TRBV28 and J usage is TRBJ1-5; D remains ambiguous. V was cut by 7 bases and J by 0 bases, with 10 bases left in between. CDR1 MDHEN and CDR2 SYDVKM come from the germline V gene. CDR3 length: 14 residues. The CDR3 DNA reads TGTGCCAGCACCCGGGCCTATAGCAATCAGCCCCAGCATTTT. This translates into CASTRAYSNQPQHF.

V and J are TRBV7-2 and TRBJ1-2; D gene ambiguous. Germline assignment: CDR1 SGHTA and CDR2 FQGNSA. Between the trimmed V and J ends, which lost 5 bases and 3 bases, there was a span of 13 bases. The CDR3 is made up of 14 amino acids. CDR3 nucleotide sequence: TGTGCCAGCAGCCTCTCTCGGTCGGACTATGGCTACACCTTC. Protein sequence: CASSLSRSDYGYTF.

This sequence joins TRBV5-1 and TRBJ2-1; TRBD1 might be the D (6 bases). Between the trimmed V and J ends, which lost 1 base and 7 bases, there was a span of 12 bases. Germline lookup yields CDR1 SGHRS and CDR2 YFSETQ. The CDR3 covers 14 residues. The chain's CDR3 is CASSLTGWNNEQFF. As DNA, the CDR3 is TGCGCCAGCAGCTTGACAGGGTGGAATAATGAGCAGTTCTTC.

The V and J genes are TRBV4-1 and TRBJ1-5, with 10 bases aligning to TRBD1. The CDR3 totals 18 residues. Germline V lookup: CDR1 MGHRA, CDR2 YSYEKL. Germline trimming cut 4 bases from V and 0 bases from J; bases unmatched to any gene: 9. CDR3 sequence: CASSPSGQGVYSNQPQHF. CDR3 nucleotides: TGCGCCAGCAGCCCATCAGGACAGGGGGTCTATAGCAATCAGCCCCAGCATTTT.

V gene TRBV28 combines with J gene TRBJ2-1, with a tentative D call TRBD1 (6 bases). Germline V gives CDR1 MDHEN, CDR2 SYDVKM. The CDR3 is 17 residues long. Trimming removed 5 bases at V and 8 bases at J, with 25 bases between. CDR3 nucleotide sequence: TGTGCCAGCAGTCCATCGATCGGGACCGAGGGGGAATATGAGCAGTTCTTC. Translation gives CASSPSIGTEGEYEQFF.